This record looks at one TCR beta chain sequence and its context. The CDR3 runs to 14 residues. CDR1 is SEHNR and CDR2 is FQNEAQ in the germline V gene (reference sequence). The V gene lost 0 bases and the J gene lost 1 base, with 4 bases spanning the gap. This record comes from a study of CD8 T cells in Susac syndrome. Random-hexamer reverse transcription was applied to roughly 0.45 to 1 ug RNA. TCRdb re-derived calls from the immunoSEQ multiplex PCR reads in MiXCR, one entry per CDR3 protein. Found here are approximately 120,000 distinct CDR3 sequences, about 94% of them singletons; the top ten hold roughly 0.087%. TCR beta from blood CD8+ and CD4+ T cells was sequenced. Negative isolation yielded the CD8+ and CD4+ T cells, while FACS enriched the TEMRA cells.

This TCR derives from a human donor in good health. Input material: CD4+ T cells from PBMCs. The chain is built from TRBV7-9 and TRBJ1-5, with D unresolved. The CDR3 spells CASSLALSNQPQHF. CDR3 coding DNA: TGTGCCAGCAGCTTAGCTTTAAGCAATCAGCCCCAGCATTTT.